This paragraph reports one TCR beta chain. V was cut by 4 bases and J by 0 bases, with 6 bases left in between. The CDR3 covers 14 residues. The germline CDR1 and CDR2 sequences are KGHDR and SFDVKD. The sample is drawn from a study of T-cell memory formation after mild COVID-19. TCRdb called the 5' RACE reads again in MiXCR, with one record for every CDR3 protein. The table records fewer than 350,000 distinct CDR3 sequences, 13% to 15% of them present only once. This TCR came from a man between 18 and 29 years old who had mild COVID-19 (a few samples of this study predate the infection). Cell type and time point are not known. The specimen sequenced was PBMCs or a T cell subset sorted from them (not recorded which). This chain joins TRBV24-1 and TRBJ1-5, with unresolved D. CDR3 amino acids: CATSDNYSNQPQHF. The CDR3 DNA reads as TGTGCCACCAGTGACAACTATAGCAATCAGCCCCAGCATTTT.